Listed here is a single TCR beta chain. Its target is not known. The data stem from a study of long-term antiretroviral therapy in people with HIV. Researchers report immunoSEQ v3.0 was run at survey level. Clones were sequenced by immunoSEQ multiplex PCR, and TCRdb holds only the in-frame ones, with some missing. This sample has under 20,000 clones, with 65% to 85% found just once. General study points: The range of CDR3 lengths in HIV repertoires proved narrower than that found in controls.

The CDR3 has 16 residues. Germline assignment: CDR1 MGHDK and CDR2 SYGVNS. V was clipped by 1 base and J by 2 bases; unmatched bases: 2. The chain links TRBV25-1 to TRBJ2-1, with 10 bases aligning to TRBD2. This clonotype was sampled from a man under 40 with HIV. Sequenced material: unsorted PBMCs, taken about 1.2 years before starting antiretroviral therapy. CDR3 nucleotides: TGTGCCAGCAGTGAATTAGGGACTAGCGCCTACAATGAGCAGTTCTTC. It specifies CASSELGTSAYNEQFF.